This T cell receptor beta chain was captured in a study of T cells in Graves' hyperthyroidism and ophthalmopathy. The TCR beta CDR3 regions underwent amplification using RNA transcripts as the source. HTBI primers were used for first-round RT-PCR of the TCR CDR3. From the multiplex PCR reads, TCRdb called clonotypes with MiXCR, one entry per CDR3 protein. The sample includes hundreds of thousands of distinct CDR3 sequences, around a third seen only once; the top ten take 31%. Per germline, CDR1 ENHRY and CDR2 SYGVKD. This CDR3 comprises 15 residues. V was cut by 10 bases and J by 5 bases, with 23 bases left in between.

V is TRBV10-3 and J is TRBJ1-2; the D is unclear. This TCR was sampled from a woman in her thirties or forties with Graves' hyperthyroidism. Sequences were obtained from blood. The CDR3 spells CATLEDLYLTYGYTF. The CDR3 DNA sequence: TGTGCCACCCTAGAGGACCTCTACCTAACGTATGGCTACACCTTC.